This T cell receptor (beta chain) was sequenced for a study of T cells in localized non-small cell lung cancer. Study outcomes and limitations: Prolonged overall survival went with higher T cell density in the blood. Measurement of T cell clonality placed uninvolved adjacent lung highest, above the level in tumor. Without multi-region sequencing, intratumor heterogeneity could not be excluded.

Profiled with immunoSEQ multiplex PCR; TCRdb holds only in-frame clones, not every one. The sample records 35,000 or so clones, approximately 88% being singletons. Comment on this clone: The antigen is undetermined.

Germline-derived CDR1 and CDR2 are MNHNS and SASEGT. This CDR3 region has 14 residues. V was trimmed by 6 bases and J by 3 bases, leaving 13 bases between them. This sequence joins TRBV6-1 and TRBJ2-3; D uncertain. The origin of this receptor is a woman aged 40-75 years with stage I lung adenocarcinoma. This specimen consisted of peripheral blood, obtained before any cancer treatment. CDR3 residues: CASRRLGITDTQYF. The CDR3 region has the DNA TGTGCCAGCAGGAGACTGGGGATTACAGATACGCAGTATTTT.